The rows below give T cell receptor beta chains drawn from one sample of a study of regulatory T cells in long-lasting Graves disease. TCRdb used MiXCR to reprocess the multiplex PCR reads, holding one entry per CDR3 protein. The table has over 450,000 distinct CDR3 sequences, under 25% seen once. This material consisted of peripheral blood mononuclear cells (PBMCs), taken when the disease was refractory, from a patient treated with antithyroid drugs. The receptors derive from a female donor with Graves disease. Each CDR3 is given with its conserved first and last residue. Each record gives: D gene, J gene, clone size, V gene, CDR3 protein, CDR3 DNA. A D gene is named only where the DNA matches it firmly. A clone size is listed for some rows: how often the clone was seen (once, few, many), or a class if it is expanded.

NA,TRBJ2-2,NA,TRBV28,CASSWGPVPGELFF,TGTGCCAGCAGTTGGGGACCCGTTCCCGGGGAGCTGTTTTTT
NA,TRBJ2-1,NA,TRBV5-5,CASSRGGLRDGNNEQFF,TGTGCCAGCAGTCGGGGAGGTCTTCGGGACGGCAACAATGAGCAGTTCTTC
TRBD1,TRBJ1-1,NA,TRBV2,CASSERDRGNTEAFF,TGTGCCAGCAGTGAAAGGGACAGGGGGAACACTGAAGCTTTCTTT
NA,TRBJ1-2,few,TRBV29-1,CSVEDERTLGYGYTF,TGCAGCGTTGAAGATGAACGGACCCTTGGATATGGCTACACCTTC
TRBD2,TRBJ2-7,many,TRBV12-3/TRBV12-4,CASSLEREWGYEQYF,TGTGCCAGCAGTTTAGAGCGGGAGTGGGGCTACGAGCAGTACTTC
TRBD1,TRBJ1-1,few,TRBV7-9,CASSFPDRGSTEAFF,TGTGCCAGCAGCTTCCCCGACAGGGGTAGCACTGAAGCTTTCTTT
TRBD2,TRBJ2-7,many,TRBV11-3,CASSLQAGGDSYEQYF,TGTGCCAGCAGCCTACAAGCGGGAGGGGACTCCTACGAGCAGTACTTC
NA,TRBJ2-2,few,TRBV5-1,CASSFPPGGQHTGELFF,TGCGCCAGCAGTTTCCCCCCAGGAGGACAGCACACCGGGGAGCTGTTTTTT
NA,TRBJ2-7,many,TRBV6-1,CASHGGASLGQYF,TGTGCCAGCCATGGAGGGGCCTCGCTCGGGCAGTACTTC
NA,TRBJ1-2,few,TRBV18,CASSRNDDQFYGYTF,TGTGCCAGCTCACGAAACGACGACCAGTTCTATGGCTACACCTTC
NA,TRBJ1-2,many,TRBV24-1,CATSDLMQNYGYTF,TGTGCCACCAGTGATTTGATGCAGAACTATGGCTACACCTTC
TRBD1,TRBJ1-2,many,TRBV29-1,CSVLTGEFGYGYTF,TGCAGCGTTCTAACAGGGGAGTTTGGCTATGGCTACACCTTC
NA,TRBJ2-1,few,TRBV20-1,CSASGDYNEQFF,TGCAGTGCTAGCGGGGATTACAATGAGCAGTTCTTC
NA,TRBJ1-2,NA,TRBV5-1,CASSLEGFNYGYTF,TGCGCCAGCAGCTTGGAGGGGTTTAACTATGGCTACACCTTC
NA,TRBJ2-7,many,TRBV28,CASSFESSYEQYF,TGTGCCAGCAGTTTTGAGAGCTCCTACGAGCAGTACTTC
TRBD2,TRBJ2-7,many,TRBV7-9,CASSAGLADYEQYF,TGTGCCAGCAGCGCGGGACTAGCCGACTACGAGCAGTACTTC
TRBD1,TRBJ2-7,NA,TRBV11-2,CASSTPTGSFYEQYF,TGTGCCAGCAGCACCCCGACAGGGAGCTTTTACGAGCAGTACTTC
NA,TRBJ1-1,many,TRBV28,CASSFARVSTEAFF,TGTGCCAGCAGTTTTGCCAGGGTGAGCACTGAAGCTTTCTTT
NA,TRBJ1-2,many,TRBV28,CASRPIPGYGYTF,TGTGCCAGCAGACCGATCCCGGGCTATGGCTACACCTTC
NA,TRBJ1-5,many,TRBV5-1,CASSLEGGNQPQHF,TGTGCCAGCAGCCTCGAGGGCGGCAATCAGCCCCAGCATTTT
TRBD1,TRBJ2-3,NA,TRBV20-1,CSASKVPTGQESTDTQYF,TGCAGTGCTAGTAAAGTCCCGACAGGGCAAGAAAGCACAGATACGCAGTATTTT
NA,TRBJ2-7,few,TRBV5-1,CASSLGGRTSF,TGCGCCAGCAGCTTGGGAGGACGGACGAGCTTC
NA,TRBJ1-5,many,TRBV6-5,CASSYSPRQPQHF,TGTGCCAGCAGTTACTCACCCAGGCAGCCCCAGCATTTT
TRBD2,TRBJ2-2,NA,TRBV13,CASSLWGLAGAGELFF,TGTGCCAGCAGCTTATGGGGACTAGCGGGAGCCGGGGAGCTGTTTTTT
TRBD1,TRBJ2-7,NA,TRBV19,CASSKATGTGGFYEQYF,TGTGCCAGTAGTAAGGCAACCGGGACAGGGGGCTTCTACGAGCAGTACTTC
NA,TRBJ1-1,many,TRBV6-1,CASSFNREMNTEAFF,TGTGCCAGCAGCTTCAACAGGGAGATGAACACTGAAGCTTTCTTT
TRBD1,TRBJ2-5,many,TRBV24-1,CATSDYQQGGETQYF,TGTGCCACCAGTGATTATCAACAGGGGGGAGAGACCCAGTACTTC
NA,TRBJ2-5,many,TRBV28,CASSLRGMETQYF,TGTGCCAGCAGTTTGAGGGGGATGGAGACCCAGTACTTC
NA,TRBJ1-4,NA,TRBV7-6,CASSLTGPGNEKLFF,TGTGCCAGCAGCCTCACAGGACCGGGTAATGAAAAACTGTTTTTT
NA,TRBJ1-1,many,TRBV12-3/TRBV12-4,CASSPGVATEAFF,TGTGCCAGCAGTCCAGGGGTTGCCACTGAAGCTTTCTTT
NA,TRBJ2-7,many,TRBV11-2,CASSLQVYEQYF,TGTGCCAGCAGCTTACAAGTTTACGAGCAGTACTTC